These 20 T cell receptor beta chains originate from one sample sequenced in a study of OX40 agonist ivuxolimab in advanced cancers. The protocol was immunoSEQ multiplex PCR, while the TCRdb copy is restricted to in-frame clones and leaves out a portion. The sample records about 18,000 clones, approximately 85% being singletons. The source was CD4+ or CD8+ T cells sorted from blood, collected in a trial of the OX40 agonist ivuxolimab. These receptors were collected from an adult with an advanced solid tumor such as melanoma, head and neck, liver or kidney cancer.

J is TRBJ2-3 and V is TRBV7-9, with D perhaps TRBD1 or TRBD2 (5 bases each). This CDR3 has 12 amino acids. Germline-derived CDR1 and CDR2 are SEHNR and FQNEAQ (reference sequence). Trimming took off 6 bases at V and 7 bases at J, with 11 bases between the two ends. The CDR3 DNA reads TGTGCCAGCAGTCTTGAGGGGTATACGCAGTATTTT. This codes for CASSLEGYTQYF. The whole variable domain, remainder taken from reference TRBV7-9 and TRBJ2-3, is DTGVSQNPRHKITKRGQNVTFRCDPISEHNRLYWYRQTLGQGPEFLTYFQNEAQLEKSRLLSDRFSAERPKGSFSTLEIQRTEQGDSAMYLCASSLEGYTQYFGPGTRLTVL.

The genes are TRBV19 and TRBJ1-4, with 9 bases aligning to TRBD1. This CDR3 spans 15 amino acids. V dropped 5 bases and J dropped 9; count of bases not matched to a gene: 10. Germline V gives CDR1 LNHDA, CDR2 SQIVND (reference sequence). In DNA, the CDR3 is TGTGCCAGTAGTGTTTCGACAGGGGGGCCGAAAAAACTGTTTTTT. Amino acids: CASSVSTGGPKKLFF.

V and J are TRBV30 and TRBJ1-1, with D uncertain. There are 14 residues in the CDR3. The germline gives CDR1 GTSNPN, CDR2 SVGIG (reference sequence). V was clipped by 0 bases and J by 0 bases, with 8 bases between them. The CDR3 nucleotides are TGTGCCTGGAGTGTAATGGGAATGAACACTGAAGCTTTCTTT. Its protein is CAWSVMGMNTEAFF.

The chain uses TRBV28 and TRBJ1-1; weak D call: TRBD1 (5 bases). V was clipped by 7 bases and J by 6 bases, with 18 bases between them. CDR3 size: 14 residues. Germline V gene sequence: CDR1 MDHEN, CDR2 SYDVKM. CDR3 sequence (DNA): TGTGCCAGCACCTGGCGGGGGACCATGTCTGAAGCTTTCTTT. Translation: CASTWRGTMSEAFF.

CDR3 amino acids: CASSIMWSSGNTIYF. Written as DNA, the CDR3 is TGTGCCAGTAGTATTATGTGGAGCTCTGGAAACACCATATATTTT. The rearrangement joins TRBV19 to TRBJ1-3; no definite D call. The CDR3 length is 15 residues. Per germline, CDR1 LNHDA and CDR2 SQIVND (reference sequence). V was pared by 3 bases and J by 0 bases, with 9 bases between.

The rearrangement links TRBV6-5 to TRBJ2-3; D possibly uses TRBD1 or TRBD2 (5 bases each). Per the germline V gene, CDR1 is MNHEY and CDR2 is SVGAGI. With 0 bases removed from V and 4 bases from J, the gap between germline ends came to 14 bases. This CDR3 has 16 residues. CDR3 loop: CASSYSGDSWADTQYF. Here the CDR3 DNA reads TGTGCCAGCAGTTACTCGGGGGATAGCTGGGCAGATACGCAGTATTTT.

This chain connects TRBV6-5 to TRBJ2-7; tentatively, D is TRBD1 or TRBD2 (6 bases each). Germline loops: CDR1 MNHEY, CDR2 SVGAGI. The V end was cut by 8 bases, the J end by 0 bases, with 14 bases between. CDR3 length: 14 residues. This CDR3 reads CASRGTLDSYEQYF. The DNA for the CDR3 is TGTGCCAGCCGCGGGACATTAGACTCCTACGAGCAGTACTTC.

The chain recombines TRBV9 with TRBJ2-1, with 10 bases aligning to TRBD2. The length of the CDR3 is 17 residues. The ends lost 0 bases at V and 5 bases at J; junction bases unmatched: 8. CDR1 is SGDLS, CDR2 YYNGEE, per germline. CDR3 sequence (DNA): TGTGCCAGCAGCGTAGACAGCGGGGGGGCTCTGAACAATGAGCAGTTCTTC. It specifies CASSVDSGGALNNEQFF.

The chain joins TRBV7-9 to TRBJ1-6; perhaps TRBD1 as D (5 bases). CDR3 length: 16 amino acids. Trimming removed 1 base at V and 9 bases at J, with 16 bases between. Looked up from germline, CDR1 is SEHNR and CDR2 is FQNEAQ (reference sequence). CDR3 nucleotides: TGTGCCAGCAGCTTAGGGGTGACAGCATCAGGTTCACCCCTCCACTTT. Translated, it gives CASSLGVTASGSPLHF.

V is TRBV6-6 and J is TRBJ1-1; 10 bases agree with TRBD1. Germline V CDR1 and CDR2: MNHNY, SVGAGI (reference sequence). This CDR3 is 16 amino acids long. V lost 2 bases, J lost 2 bases, and 5 bases stayed unmatched. The CDR3 coding sequence is TGTGCCAGCAGTTACGGACAGGGGGTTATTAACACTGAAGCTTTCTTT. Translated: CASSYGQGVINTEAFF.

The chain couples TRBV14 to TRBJ1-2, with D uncertain. Trimming removed 4 bases from V and 5 bases from J, with 11 bases in between. Germline CDR1 reads SGHDN; CDR2 reads FVKESK. CDR3 length: 13 amino acids. CDR3 region: CASSLSSGYGYTF. The CDR3 DNA follows: TGTGCCAGCAGCCTTTCCTCGGGGTATGGCTACACCTTC.

The rearrangement uses TRBV6-6 and TRBJ1-2, with D perhaps TRBD1 (5 bases). Trimming took 0 bases from V and 6 from J, leaving 11 bases between them. This CDR3 spans 14 amino acids. The germline V gene has CDR1 MNHNY and CDR2 SVGAGI (reference sequence). The DNA for the CDR3 is TGTGCCAGCAGTTACTCCGGATTCAGGGATGGCTACACCTTC. Its protein product is CASSYSGFRDGYTF.

This chain links TRBV5-1 with TRBJ2-7; a weak D match, TRBD2 (6 bases). V lost 0 bases, J lost 3 bases, and 16 bases lay in between. Germline V gives CDR1 SGHRS, CDR2 YFSETQ. This CDR3 region has 16 residues. CDR3 amino acids: CASSLEVAEVNYEQYF. The CDR3 DNA is TGCGCCAGCAGCTTGGAGGTAGCGGAGGTAAACTACGAGCAGTACTTC.

This chain links TRBV6-1 with TRBJ2-7; TRBD2 aligns across 10 bases. Germline assignment: CDR1 MNHNS and CDR2 SASEGT. CDR3 length: 13 amino acids. J was trimmed by 6 bases and V by 2 bases; bases with no gene match: 1. The CDR3 nucleotides are TGTGCCAGCAGTGAAAGCGGGAGGGCCGAGCAGTACTTC. It translates to CASSESGRAEQYF.

V gene TRBV5-1 combines with J gene TRBJ2-7; D ambiguous. V lost 4 bases to trimming and J lost 0 bases, with 11 bases between them. Germline lookup yields CDR1 SGHRS and CDR2 YFSETQ. The CDR3 has 14 residues. The chain's CDR3 is CASSALQTSYEQYF. CDR3 in DNA: TGCGCCAGCAGCGCCCTCCAGACCTCCTACGAGCAGTACTTC.

This rearrangement joins TRBV7-9 to TRBJ2-1; possible D gene TRBD1, 5 bases. The CDR3 extends over 12 amino acids. Trimming cost V 7 bases and J 4 bases, with 8 bases left between them. CDR1 and CDR2 (germline): SEHNR, FQNEAQ (reference sequence). This chain's CDR3 is CASTQAYNEQFF. CDR3 bases: TGTGCCAGCACACAGGCGTACAATGAGCAGTTCTTC.

The chain uses TRBV28 and TRBJ2-7, with D possibly being TRBD2 (5 bases). This CDR3 comprises 15 residues. The V gene lost 3 bases and the J gene lost 0 bases, with 12 bases spanning the gap. Germline values: CDR1 MDHEN, CDR2 SYDVKM. CDR3: CASSFGGGSSYEQYF. The CDR3 DNA reads TGTGCCAGCAGTTTTGGTGGAGGTAGCTCCTACGAGCAGTACTTC.

The rearrangement links TRBV27 to TRBJ2-1, with D maybe TRBD1 (6 bases). Germline CDR1 and CDR2: MNHEY and SMNVEV (reference sequence). The CDR3 runs to 16 residues. V was cut by 6 bases and J by 4 bases, with 19 bases left in between. Written as DNA, the CDR3 is TGTGCCAGCAGCTTGGAGCCCGGGACAACATACAATGAGCAGTTCTTC. Protein product: CASSLEPGTTYNEQFF.

V and J are TRBV6-4 and TRBJ1-3; no reliable D call. Germline V gene lookup returns CDR1 MRHNA and CDR2 SNTAGT. Trimming took 8 bases from V and 0 from J, leaving 8 bases between them. The CDR3 totals 13 residues. The CDR3 protein is CASVQRSGNTIYF. The CDR3 DNA follows: TGTGCCAGCGTTCAGCGCTCTGGAAACACCATATATTTT.

The chain has TRBV18 and TRBJ2-7, with 12 bases aligning to TRBD2. V dropped 0 bases and J dropped 4; count of bases not matched to a gene: 4. Germline assignment: CDR1 KGHSH and CDR2 LQKENI. The CDR3 is 16 amino acids. CDR3 sequence: CASSPPGLAGTYEQYF. As DNA, the CDR3 is TGTGCCAGCTCACCACCTGGACTAGCGGGAACGTACGAGCAGTACTTC. Combining the CDR3 with reference TRBV18 and TRBJ2-7 gives the whole variable domain NAGVMQNPRHLVRRRGQEARLRCSPMKGHSHVYWYRQLPEEGLKFMVYLQKENIIDESGMPKERFSAEFPKEGPSILRIQQVVRGDSAAYFCASSPPGLAGTYEQYFGPGTRLTVT.